These T cell receptor beta chains were read from a single sample in a study of shared clonotypes between healthy human individuals. TCRdb keeps only in-frame clones here, not all; method: immunoSEQ multiplex PCR. Of about 2.1 million clones detected, about 94% appear once; the ten largest clones hold around 1.7%. The sequenced material came from naive CD8+ T cells from PBMCs. These receptors were collected from a man in his late teens or twenties in good health. Some clones in this sample may be carry-over from other donors' samples. Each CDR3 is given with its conserved first and last residue. The D gene is left open where the match is weak. Where a row states a size, it is once, few, many or the class of an expanded clone; other rows omit it.

TRBJ1-4,TRBD1,TRBV4-2,.,CASSQDGGQYNEKLFF,TGTGCCAGCAGCCAAGATGGGGGACAGTATAATGAAAAACTGTTTTTT
TRBJ2-1,TRBD2,TRBV28,.,CASSTTTGLDIPWQFF,TGTGCCAGCAGTACCACGACGGGACTAGACATTCCATGGCAGTTCTTC
TRBJ2-7,.,TRBV27,.,CATLFGGESSYEQYF,TGTGCCACCCTTTTTGGAGGGGAGAGCTCCTACGAGCAGTACTTC
TRBJ2-2,TRBD2,TRBV9,.,CASSAHSGRTGELFF,TGTGCCAGCAGCGCACACAGCGGGAGGACCGGGGAGCTGTTTTTT
TRBJ2-7,TRBD1,TRBV27,.,CASGIQRQGASEQYF,TGTGCCAGCGGGATTCAGCGGCAGGGGGCGAGCGAGCAGTACTTC
TRBJ2-7,.,TRBV21-1,.,CASSKSGTRPYRFSYEQYF,TGTGCCAGCAGCAAATCCGGGACTAGGCCATACCGATTCTCCTACGAGCAGTACTTC
TRBJ2-3,.,TRBV27,.,CASSRLRDTQYF,TGTGCCAGCAGCCGTCTTAGAGATACGCAGTATTTT
TRBJ2-3,TRBD2,TRBV29-1,once,CSVEAGRLAGADTQYF,TGCAGCGTTGAAGCCGGACGACTAGCGGGAGCGGATACGCAGTATTTT
TRBJ1-3,TRBD1,TRBV7-9,.,CASSARTGPYF,TGTGCCAGCAGCGCTCGGACAGGCCCATATTTT
TRBJ2-3,TRBD2,TRBV7-9,.,CASRLLAGGGTDTQYF,TGTGCCAGCAGGCTCCTAGCCGGGGGAGGGACAGATACGCAGTATTTT
TRBJ1-2,TRBD1,TRBV7-6,.,CASSLGRGRGFDGYTF,TGTGCCAGCAGCTTGGGCAGGGGGCGCGGGTTCGATGGCTACACCTTC
TRBJ2-3,TRBD2,TRBV14,.,CASSPGLAYADTQYF,TGTGCCAGCAGCCCGGGACTAGCGTATGCAGATACGCAGTATTTT
TRBJ1-5,.,TRBV15,.,CATSLGVGNQPQHF,TGTGCCACCAGCCTGGGGGTGGGCAATCAGCCCCAGCATTTT
TRBJ1-2,.,TRBV27,.,CASSPGGGDYGYTF,TGTGCCAGCTCCCCCGGGGGCGGGGACTATGGCTACACCTTC
TRBJ1-4,.,TRBV10-1,.,CASSEGTEKLFF,TGCGCCAGCAGTGAAGGGACTGAAAAACTGTTTTTT
TRBJ2-1,TRBD2,TRBV27,.,CASSPLLAGGSNEQFF,TGTGCCAGCAGTCCCCTACTAGCGGGAGGAAGTAATGAGCAGTTCTTC
TRBJ2-7,.,TRBV7-9,.,CASSLGDYEQYF,TGTGCCAGCAGCTTAGGAGATTACGAGCAGTACTTC
TRBJ1-2,.,TRBV2,.,CASSESTGAAAYGYTF,TGTGCCAGCAGTGAATCAACCGGGGCCGCCGCCTATGGCTACACCTTC
TRBJ1-1,.,TRBV7-9,.,CASSLAWAGSSRAEAFF,TGTGCCAGCAGCTTAGCTTGGGCAGGGTCAAGTAGGGCTGAAGCTTTCTTT
TRBJ1-2,.,TRBV7-2,.,CASSAGAENYGYTF,TGTGCCAGCAGCGCCGGGGCTGAAAACTATGGCTACACCTTC
TRBJ2-5,.,TRBV4-1,.,CASSLTDSQETQYF,TGCGCCAGCAGCCTTACTGACTCCCAAGAGACCCAGTACTTC
TRBJ1-4,.,TRBV27,.,CASSLRQKNEKLFF,TGTGCCAGCAGTTTAAGACAGAAGAATGAAAAACTGTTTTTT
TRBJ1-1,.,TRBV5-5,.,CASSLWGQQSMSTEAFF,TGTGCCAGCAGCTTGTGGGGTCAGCAAAGCATGAGCACTGAAGCTTTCTTT
TRBJ1-6,TRBD1,TRBV28,.,CASSDRGRWPPLHF,TGTGCCAGCAGTGACAGGGGGCGCTGGCCACCCCTCCACTTT
TRBJ2-7,TRBD2,TRBV11-1,.,CASSLNGLGSGTGEQYF,TGTGCCAGCAGCCTAAACGGATTGGGGAGCGGGACGGGGGAGCAGTACTTC
TRBJ1-5,TRBD1,TRBV28,.,CASSEPQGGLVPQHF,TGTGCCAGCAGCGAACCACAGGGGGGCCTCGTACCCCAGCATTTT
TRBJ2-1,TRBD2,TRBV7-2,once,CASSFLAGGWYNEQFF,TGTGCCAGCAGCTTTCTAGCGGGAGGTTGGTACAATGAGCAGTTCTTC
TRBJ2-3,TRBD2,TRBV15,.,CATSRDREGHTDTQYF,TGTGCCACCAGCAGAGATCGGGAGGGTCACACAGATACGCAGTATTTT
TRBJ1-5,.,TRBV28,.,CASSLAGYGQPQHF,TGTGCCAGCAGTTTGGCAGGGTATGGTCAGCCCCAGCATTTT
TRBJ2-7,.,TRBV27,once,CASTRPGSYEQYF,TGTGCCAGCACCCGGCCGGGGTCCTACGAGCAGTACTTC
TRBJ1-2,TRBD1,TRBV19,.,CASKEQGAYDYGYTF,TGTGCCAGTAAGGAACAGGGGGCGTACGACTATGGCTACACCTTC
TRBJ1-1,.,TRBV7-9,.,CASSLALLRSEAFF,TGTGCCAGCAGCTTAGCGCTTCTCCGCAGTGAAGCTTTCTTT
TRBJ2-7,TRBD1,TRBV7-2,.,CASSPAGQAYEQYF,TGTGCCAGCAGCCCAGCCGGACAGGCCTACGAGCAGTACTTC
TRBJ2-7,TRBD2,TRBV6-1,once,CASSERGRGYEQYF,TGTGCCAGCAGTGAACGCGGGAGGGGGTACGAGCAGTACTTC
TRBJ1-2,.,TRBV28,.,CASSSIGLDRGYTF,TGTGCCAGCAGTTCTATTGGACTCGATCGGGGCTACACCTTC
TRBJ2-7,TRBD2,TRBV7-9,.,CASSLGLAGVWSYEQYF,TGTGCCAGCAGCTTAGGACTAGCGGGAGTATGGTCCTACGAGCAGTACTTC
TRBJ2-7,TRBD1,TRBV11-2,.,CASRYWTGEAEQYF,TGTGCCAGCAGGTACTGGACAGGGGAAGCCGAGCAGTACTTC
TRBJ1-1,TRBD1,TRBV11-1,.,CASRGTGGEAFF,TGTGCCAGCAGGGGTACAGGGGGGGAAGCTTTCTTT
TRBJ2-3,.,TRBV29-1,.,CSVVEGGRGTDTQYF,TGCAGCGTTGTTGAAGGGGGAAGGGGCACAGATACGCAGTATTTT
TRBJ2-3,TRBD1,TRBV30,.,CAWDRGLTDTQYF,TGTGCCTGGGACAGGGGCCTCACAGATACGCAGTATTTT
TRBJ2-1,.,TRBV7-9,once,CASSPTFRDHYYNEQFF,TGTGCCAGCAGCCCAACCTTCCGGGACCACTACTACAATGAGCAGTTCTTC
TRBJ1-2,TRBD1,TRBV27,.,CTSSPDGQAIYGYTF,TGTACCAGCAGTCCGGACGGACAGGCAATCTATGGCTACACCTTC
TRBJ2-7,TRBD2,TRBV27,few,CASSLYASGLYEQYF,TGTGCCAGCAGTTTATATGCTAGCGGGCTATACGAGCAGTACTTC
TRBJ2-2,TRBD1,TRBV7-2,.,CASRPTGVGAGELFF,TGTGCCAGCAGACCCACAGGGGTCGGGGCCGGGGAGCTGTTTTTT
TRBJ1-5,.,TRBV28,.,CASSLSPDGHQPQHF,TGTGCCAGCAGTTTATCCCCCGATGGCCATCAGCCCCAGCATTTT
TRBJ2-7,TRBD1,TRBV5-4,.,CASSLNIRTGEQYF,TGTGCCAGCAGCCTGAATATTCGGACAGGCGAGCAGTACTTC
TRBJ2-3,TRBD2,TRBV7-2,.,CASSVGTSGTDTQYF,TGTGCCAGCAGCGTAGGGACTAGCGGCACAGATACGCAGTATTTT
TRBJ2-1,TRBD1,TRBV28,.,CASSLPGRGYYNEQFF,TGTGCCAGCAGTTTACCTGGCAGGGGGTACTACAATGAGCAGTTCTTC
TRBJ2-3,.,TRBV27,.,CASSRSGPRPDTQYF,TGTGCCAGCAGCCGAAGCGGGCCTAGACCAGATACGCAGTATTTT
TRBJ2-7,.,TRBV30,.,CAWRTDFSYEQYF,TGTGCCTGGAGAACGGACTTCTCCTACGAGCAGTACTTC
TRBJ2-5,.,TRBV4-2,.,CASSQLRETQYF,TGTGCCAGCAGCCAACTTAGGGAGACCCAGTACTTC
TRBJ1-4,TRBD1,TRBV15,.,CATSGRTGRNEKLFF,TGTGCCACCAGCGGCAGGACAGGCAGGAATGAAAAACTGTTTTTT
TRBJ2-7,.,TRBV14,.,CASSLNVGEQYF,TGTGCCAGCAGCCTTAATGTAGGCGAGCAGTACTTC
TRBJ2-7,.,TRBV7-3,once,CASSPGGRLEQYF,TGTGCCAGCAGCCCCGGCGGCCGGCTCGAGCAGTACTTC